The 8 T cell receptor beta chains presented below share a single source sample, sequenced in a study of control samples from healthy donors and cancer patients. Some clones are missing from TCRdb's copy, which holds only in-frame ones; the method was immunoSEQ multiplex PCR. The sample lists 65,000 to 70,000 clones; approximately 88% were seen once. The sample was PBMCs. The receptor source for this set is a woman aged 50 to 60 with lung cancer.

V gene TRBV5-1 combines with J gene TRBJ2-1, with a possible D match to TRBD2 (6 bases). The ends were cut back, 4 bases at V and 6 bases at J, with 11 bases in the middle. Germline CDR1 and CDR2: SGHRS and YFSETQ. This CDR3 has 13 residues. The CDR3: CASSPDGGNEQFF. Written as DNA, the CDR3 is TGCGCCAGCAGCCCCGACGGGGGCAATGAGCAGTTCTTC.

A word on this clone: One end of the junction is discordant with germline, which a read error may explain. The CDR3, as DNA: TGTGCCAGCAGTTACGGCAGGTTGGTATCTCTATTT. Translation gives CASSYGRLVSLF. This sequence joins TRBV6-2 or TRBV6-3 and TRBJ1-1; D gene unclear. The CDR3 length is 12 residues. Per germline, CDR1 MNHEY and CDR2 SVGEGT.

V is TRBV19 and J is TRBJ1-3, with unresolved D. The germline gives CDR1 LNHDA, CDR2 SQIVND (reference sequence). The CDR3 runs to 16 residues. Between the trimmed V and J ends, which lost 5 bases and 0 bases, there was a span of 14 bases. CDR3 nucleotide sequence: TGTGCCAGTAGTCGCCAAGGCGGAAGCTCTGGAAACACCATATATTTT. Its translation is CASSRQGGSSGNTIYF.

As for this clone: This specimen includes other DNA sequences encoding the same CDR3. This chain links TRBV5-1 with TRBJ2-2, with 11 bases identical to TRBD1. The CDR3 has 16 residues. The germline CDR1 and CDR2 sequences are SGHRS and YFSETQ. V lost 7 bases and J lost 3; bases outside the gene matches: 8. CDR3 DNA: TGCGCCAGCTCCCTCCGGACAGGGGGCGACACCGGGGAGCTGTTTTTT. Translating it yields CASSLRTGGDTGELFF.

V usage is TRBV27 and J usage is TRBJ2-2; 9 nucleotides line up with TRBD2. From germline, CDR1 is MNHEY and CDR2 SMNVEV (reference sequence). V shed 6 bases and J 0 bases; nucleotides not matched to a gene: 5. The CDR3 spans 16 residues. Here the CDR3 reads CASSHKREANTGELFF. The DNA for the CDR3 is TGTGCCAGCAGCCACAAGCGGGAGGCGAACACCGGGGAGCTGTTTTTT.

The V call is TRBV6-6, the J call TRBJ1-2, with a tentative D call TRBD1 (6 bases). Trimming cost V 6 bases and J 3 bases, with 17 bases left between them. Germline CDR1 and CDR2: MNHNY and SVGAGI (reference sequence). The CDR3 runs 15 residues. The chain's CDR3 is CASRLNGGPDYGYTF. CDR3 nucleotide sequence: TGTGCCAGCAGATTAAATGGGGGGCCGGACTATGGCTACACCTTC.

This clone was counted between two and nine times. The chain has TRBV27 and TRBJ1-4; 9 nucleotides match TRBD1. CDR1 and CDR2 (germline): MNHEY, SMNVEV (reference sequence). The CDR3 runs to 17 residues. V lost 3 bases and J lost 7; bases outside the gene matches: 12. The CDR3 loop reads CASSFPLPGQGCEKLFF. The CDR3 DNA reads TGTGCCAGCAGTTTCCCCCTCCCGGGACAGGGTTGTGAAAAACTGTTTTTT.

This clone was seen more than once but under ten times. One end of the junction is discordant with germline, which a read error may explain. The V gene is TRBV6-5, the J gene TRBJ2-2; maybe TRBD2 (5 bases). Germline V CDR1 and CDR2: MNHEY, SVGAGI. CDR3 length: 13 amino acids. CDR3 coding DNA: TGTGCCAGCTGTTACAGAGGGACCGGGGAGCTGTTTTTT. Translating it yields CASCYRGTGELFF.